The 31 T cell receptor beta chains below come from one sample, sequenced in a study of OX40 agonist ivuxolimab in advanced cancers. The method was immunoSEQ multiplex PCR; TCRdb's version includes in-frame clones alone and lacks a portion of them. The sample lists about 73,000 clones, 80% to 90% occurring once. The sequencing used CD4+ or CD8+ T cells sorted from blood, collected in a trial of the OX40 agonist ivuxolimab. The receptor source for this set is an adult with an advanced solid tumor such as melanoma, head and neck, liver or kidney cancer.

The CDR3 reads CASSSGTEWHIQYF. In nucleotides, the CDR3 is TGTGCCAGCAGCTCGGGGACAGAATGGCACATTCAGTACTTC. The chain employs TRBV7-2 and TRBJ2-4; 7 bases fit TRBD1. J lost 8 bases, V lost 4 bases, and 8 bases had no gene match. CDR1 and CDR2 from the germline V gene are SGHTA and FQGNSA. The CDR3 sequence is 14 residues long.

The chain couples TRBV9 to TRBJ1-1; D ambiguous. Deletions cut 3 bases from V and 6 bases from J, with 15 bases between. This CDR3 comprises 14 residues. The germline CDR1 and CDR2 sequences are SGDLS and YYNGEE. The DNA of the CDR3 is TGTGCCAGCAGCGCCACAGATGGAGCGGCTGAAGCTTTCTTT. This sequence encodes CASSATDGAAEAFF.

The chain uses TRBV13 and TRBJ1-5; the D gene is possibly TRBD1 (5 bases). V was clipped by 0 bases and J by 11 bases, with 14 bases between them. This CDR3 is 14 amino acids long. Looked up from germline, CDR1 is PRHDT and CDR2 is FYEKMQ (reference sequence). CDR3 protein: CASSLGQQRGAQHF. The CDR3 bases are TGTGCCAGCAGCTTAGGGCAGCAAAGAGGGGCCCAGCATTTT.

This clone was detected a few times. The J gene is TRBJ1-2, the V gene TRBV11-2; 10 bases fit TRBD1. Germline values: CDR1 SGHAT, CDR2 FQNNGV. Trimming at V came to 4 bases and at J to 6 bases, leaving 8 bases not matched to a gene. This CDR3 contains 15 residues. This chain's CDR3 is CASSSDRGRDHGYTF. In DNA, the CDR3 is TGTGCCAGCAGCTCCGACAGGGGGCGAGACCATGGCTACACCTTC.

This rearrangement joins TRBV19 to TRBJ2-3, with 13 bases identical to TRBD2. V lost 3 bases to trimming and J lost 3 bases; unmatched junction nucleotides: 6. CDR1 is LNHDA, CDR2 SQIVND, per germline (reference sequence). The CDR3 is 17 residues long. For the CDR3, the DNA is TGTGCCAGTAGTATGGGGATGACTAGCGGGGGGACAGATACGCAGTATTTT. It is translated as CASSMGMTSGGTDTQYF.

The rearrangement uses TRBV9 and TRBJ2-5; D call uncertain. The CDR3 loop spans 14 amino acids. Trimming removed 2 bases from V and 0 bases from J, with 8 bases in between. CDR1 and CDR2 (germline): SGDLS, YYNGEE. CDR3 sequence: CASSVRGYQETQYF. The DNA of the CDR3 is TGTGCCAGCAGCGTTCGAGGATACCAAGAGACCCAGTACTTC.

The V and J genes are TRBV7-2 and TRBJ1-1; D possibly corresponds to TRBD1 (5 bases). Germline V gene sequence: CDR1 SGHTA, CDR2 FQGNSA. V dropped 3 bases and J dropped 5 bases, with 13 bases sitting between them. The CDR3 runs to 14 residues. The CDR3 reads CASSFGGRYTEAFF. The CDR3 DNA is TGTGCCAGCAGCTTCGGGGGAAGGTATACTGAAGCTTTCTTT.

The rearrangement links TRBV10-3 to TRBJ2-7; tentative D call: TRBD1 (8 bases). This CDR3 comprises 12 residues. CDR1 is ENHRY and CDR2 is SYGVKD in the germline V gene. The CDR3: CAGGDRNTEQYF. CDR3 DNA sequence: TGTGCTGGGGGGGACAGGAATACCGAGCAGTACTTC.

The rearrangement links TRBV6-5 to TRBJ1-1; no firm D call. The CDR3 sequence is 14 residues long. The V gene lost 7 bases and the J gene lost 0 bases, with 12 bases spanning the gap. The germline V gene encodes CDR1 MNHEY and CDR2 SVGAGI. The CDR3 coding sequence is TGTGCCAGCATTAACACGGCGGTGAACACTGAAGCTTTCTTT. Translating gives CASINTAVNTEAFF.

The J gene is TRBJ1-4, the V gene TRBV9, with D perhaps matching TRBD1 (5 bases). Germline values: CDR1 SGDLS, CDR2 YYNGEE. V dropped 3 bases and J dropped 9 bases, with 12 bases sitting between them. This CDR3 has 13 amino acids. The CDR3 DNA follows: TGTGCCAGCAGCGCCGGGACCGAGAAAAAACTGTTTTTT. It specifies CASSAGTEKKLFF.

The chain recombines TRBV6-5 with TRBJ1-3; D is unresolved. CDR1 MNHEY and CDR2 SVGAGI come from the germline V gene. Trimming removed 7 bases from V and 0 bases from J, with 13 bases in between. CDR3 length: 15 amino acids. The DNA of the CDR3 is TGTGCCAGCAAAAGCCCCCTGAGCTCTGGAAACACCATATATTTT. Translation gives CASKSPLSSGNTIYF.

This clone was seen just once. The chain combines TRBV7-2 with TRBJ1-4; D is unclear. There are 15 residues in the CDR3. The V and J ends lost 7 bases and 0 bases respectively, with 12 bases between them. Looked up from germline, CDR1 is SGHTA and CDR2 is FQGNSA. For the CDR3, the DNA is TGTGCCAGCACTGGGGAGGATGCAACTAATGAAAAACTGTTTTTT. Its translation: CASTGEDATNEKLFF.

The V and J genes are TRBV28 and TRBJ2-6, with 9 bases fitting TRBD2. Germline CDR1 and CDR2: MDHEN and SYDVKM. The CDR3 runs 16 residues. V shed 7 bases, J shed 0 bases, and the junction held 4 bases outside the gene matches. DNA for the CDR3: TGTGCCAGCACCCTAGCGGGAACCTCTGGGGCCAACGTCCTGACTTTC. Amino acids: CASTLAGTSGANVLTF.

The chain is built from TRBV9 and TRBJ2-1; D gene uncertain. The length of the CDR3 is 13 residues. The germline V and J ends were trimmed by 3 bases and 6 bases, with 10 bases remaining between them. Germline V gene data show CDR1 as SGDLS and CDR2 as YYNGEE. The CDR3 loop reads CASSDWPGNEQFF. The CDR3 nucleotides read TGTGCCAGCAGCGATTGGCCAGGCAATGAGCAGTTCTTC.

The J gene is TRBJ1-6, the V gene TRBV5-1; no reliable D call. The CDR3 loop spans 14 amino acids. The V end was cut by 0 bases, the J end by 14 bases, with 15 bases between. The germline V gene has CDR1 SGHRS and CDR2 YFSETQ. The CDR3 here is CASSLARVNSSLHF. For the CDR3, the DNA is TGCGCCAGCAGCTTGGCAAGGGTTAATTCGTCCCTCCACTTT.

This chain uses TRBV10-3 with TRBJ1-3, with a weak D call TRBD1 (5 bases). Germline CDR1 is ENHRY and CDR2 is SYGVKD. This CDR3 has 15 residues. The V gene lost 4 bases and the J gene lost 0 bases, with 10 bases spanning the gap. CDR3 sequence: CAISADIFSGNTIYF. The CDR3 nucleotides are TGTGCCATCAGTGCGGACATTTTCTCTGGAAACACCATATATTTT.

The chain has TRBV7-2 and TRBJ2-2; TRBD1 might be the D (6 bases). Germline V gives CDR1 SGHTA, CDR2 FQGNSA. V was clipped by 6 bases and J by 6 bases, with 26 bases between them. The CDR3 contains 18 residues. CDR3 protein: CASRSPAQGISLAGELFF. The CDR3 DNA reads as TGTGCCAGCAGATCCCCCGCACAGGGTATATCCCTCGCCGGGGAGCTGTTTTTT.

The chain couples TRBV6-4 to TRBJ1-1, with D maybe TRBD1 (6 bases). CDR3 length: 14 residues. Germline CDR1 reads MRHNA; CDR2 reads SNTAGT. Trimming took 8 bases from V and 1 from J, leaving 14 bases between them. In DNA, the CDR3 is TGTGCCAGCCCGCCTTCAGGGGAGAACACTGAAGCTTTCTTT. Translation gives CASPPSGENTEAFF.

CDR3 protein: CAISRPPGTVNSGGYTF. The CDR3 DNA is TGTGCCATCAGTAGACCCCCCGGGACAGTCAACAGTGGTGGCTACACCTTC. V and J are TRBV10-3 and TRBJ1-2, with TRBD1 matching over 7 bases. The CDR3 contains 17 residues. Germline V lookup: CDR1 ENHRY, CDR2 SYGVKD. The J segment lost 7 bases and the V segment lost 5 bases, leaving 19 bases of the junction unmatched.

V usage is TRBV2 and J usage is TRBJ2-7; no clear D gene. The CDR3 runs to 11 residues. V was clipped by 1 base and J by 4 bases, with 2 bases between them. Germline V gene lookup returns CDR1 SNHLY and CDR2 FYNNEI. The CDR3 sequence: CASSEVYEQYF. The CDR3 DNA reads TGTGCCAGCAGTGAAGTTTACGAGCAGTACTTC.

The J gene is TRBJ2-5, the V gene TRBV9, with 7 positions matching TRBD1. With 3 bases clipped from V and 4 bases from J, the junction kept 3 bases outside the gene matches. The CDR3 covers 13 residues. Germline V gene lookup returns CDR1 SGDLS and CDR2 YYNGEE. This CDR3 is CASSDRDRETQYF. CDR3 in DNA: TGTGCCAGCAGCGACCGGGACAGAGAGACCCAGTACTTC.

The V call is TRBV4-3, the J call TRBJ2-1; 11 nucleotides agree with TRBD2. This CDR3 has 16 residues. After removal of 0 bases from V and 5 bases from J, the junction contained 3 bases not matched to a gene. In germline, CDR1 is LGHNA, CDR2 YSLEER. CDR3 sequence: CASSQDPGLADNEQFF. In DNA, the CDR3 is TGCGCCAGCAGCCAAGATCCGGGACTAGCGGACAATGAGCAGTTCTTC.

The J gene is TRBJ1-5, the V gene TRBV19; perhaps TRBD1 as D (6 bases). This CDR3 contains 15 residues. Germline CDR1 LNHDA, CDR2 SQIVND (reference sequence). Trimming cost V 8 bases and J 4 bases, with 18 bases left between them. The CDR3 here is CASRDGGRANQPQHF. The CDR3 DNA is TGTGCCAGTCGGGACGGGGGGCGGGCTAATCAGCCCCAGCATTTT.

The rearrangement links TRBV6-1 to TRBJ2-7; the D gene is possibly TRBD1 (6 bases). The CDR3 has 15 residues. V was trimmed by 5 bases and J by 2 bases, leaving 16 bases between them. Germline values: CDR1 MNHNS, CDR2 SASEGT. This CDR3 reads CASSPGALQPYEQYF. The CDR3 nucleotides read TGTGCCAGCAGTCCAGGGGCCTTACAACCCTACGAGCAGTACTTC.

The chain employs TRBV5-1 and TRBJ2-1, with D unresolved. CDR3 length equals 11 residues. Germline values: CDR1 SGHRS, CDR2 YFSETQ. V dropped 2 bases and J dropped 4 bases, with 1 base sitting between them. The CDR3 DNA is TGCGCCAGCAGCTTTTACAATGAGCAGTTCTTC. This sequence encodes CASSFYNEQFF. Combining the CDR3 with reference TRBV5-1 and TRBJ2-1 gives the whole variable domain KAGVTQTPRYLIKTRGQQVTLSCSPISGHRSVSWYQQTPGQGLQFLFEYFSETQRNKGNFPGRFSGRQFSNSRSEMNVSTLELGDSALYLCASSFYNEQFFGPGTRLTVL.

The V call is TRBV9, the J call TRBJ1-4; TRBD1 might be the D (6 bases). The V gene's germline CDR1 is SGDLS and CDR2 YYNGEE. CDR3 size: 15 residues. Trimming took off 2 bases at V and 8 bases at J, with 16 bases between the two ends. CDR3 protein: CASSVATGFGEKLFF. The CDR3 DNA reads TGTGCCAGCAGCGTGGCTACAGGGTTCGGCGAAAAACTGTTTTTT.

This chain links TRBV6-5 with TRBJ1-2; 8 nucleotides match TRBD1. In germline, CDR1 is MNHEY, CDR2 SVGAGI. The CDR3 is 14 amino acids. The V segment lost 2 bases and the J segment 6 bases; nucleotides outside the gene matches: 5. In DNA, the CDR3 is TGTGCCAGCAGTTACGTTCAGGGGGCAAATGGCTACACCTTC. Its translation is CASSYVQGANGYTF.

This clone has just one count. This sequence joins TRBV7-2 and TRBJ2-4, with D unclear. V lost 5 bases to trimming and J lost 6 bases, with 11 bases between them. CDR1 is SGHTA and CDR2 is FQGNSA in the germline V gene. CDR3 length: 13 amino acids. DNA for the CDR3: TGTGCCAGCAGCCCTGGTCGAACAAACATTCAGTACTTC. The encoded protein is CASSPGRTNIQYF.

This clone appeared once. This chain uses TRBV30 with TRBJ2-7, with 7 positions matching TRBD2. This CDR3 has 14 residues. V shed 6 bases, J shed 2 bases, and the junction held 10 bases outside the gene matches. The germline V gene has CDR1 GTSNPN and CDR2 SVGIG (reference sequence). The CDR3 nucleotides are TGTGCCTGTGAATTGACTAGCCTTACCTACGAGCAGTACTTC. Translating it yields CACELTSLTYEQYF.

The rearrangement uses TRBV30 and TRBJ2-5; D not certain. Per the germline V gene, CDR1 is GTSNPN and CDR2 is SVGIG (reference sequence). V was clipped by 7 bases and J by 5 bases, with 20 bases between them. CDR3 length: 14 amino acids. The DNA for the CDR3 is TGTGCCTCGTCGTTGGGTGTAATTTCGGAGACCCAGTACTTC. Its translation: CASSLGVISETQYF.

The rearrangement links TRBV7-9 to TRBJ1-2, with TRBD1 matching over 8 bases. The CDR3 is 15 amino acids. J was trimmed by 4 bases and V by 5 bases; bases with no gene match: 9. CDR1 is SEHNR and CDR2 is FQNEAQ in the germline V gene (reference sequence). CDR3: CASSPGQGPSYGYTF. CDR3 DNA sequence: TGTGCCAGCAGCCCCGGACAGGGTCCTTCCTATGGCTACACCTTC.